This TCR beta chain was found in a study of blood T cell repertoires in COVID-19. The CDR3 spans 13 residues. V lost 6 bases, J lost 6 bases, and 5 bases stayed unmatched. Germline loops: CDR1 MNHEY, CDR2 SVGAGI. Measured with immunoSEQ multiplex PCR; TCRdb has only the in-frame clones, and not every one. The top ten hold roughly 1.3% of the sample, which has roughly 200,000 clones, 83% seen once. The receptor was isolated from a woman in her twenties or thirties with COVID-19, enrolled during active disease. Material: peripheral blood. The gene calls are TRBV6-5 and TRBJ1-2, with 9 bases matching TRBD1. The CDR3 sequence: CASRLGQGNGYTF. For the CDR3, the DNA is TGTGCCAGCAGACTCGGACAGGGGAATGGCTACACCTTC.